The source of this T cell receptor (beta chain) is a study of spatial heterogeneity in lung cancer. MiXCR, applied by TCRdb to the 5' RACE reads, yields one record per CDR3 protein. The sample has around 26,000 distinct CDR3 sequences, about 7.6% seen once; the top ten hold more than 13%. This clonotype has just a few counts. The CDR3 runs 20 residues. Germline loops: CDR1 ENHRY, CDR2 SYGVKD. V lost 4 bases and J 1 base, leaving 23 bases between the germline ends. Stated time point: sample taken at primary tumor resection. In each case, whole RNA from tumor, nontumor lung or frozen PBMC was sequenced unsorted.

This clonotype originated in a male donor with early-stage non-small cell lung cancer. The sample in question was PBMCs, obtained at surgery. The rearrangement uses TRBV10-3 and TRBJ1-6, with D possibly TRBD1 on 6 matching bases. The CDR3 DNA reads as TGTGCCATCAGTGGAAAGACAGGCCCCGTCGGAGGGTCCTATAATTCACCCCTCCACTTT. This codes for CAISGKTGPVGGSYNSPLHF.